The 15 T cell receptor beta chains presented below share a single source sample, sequenced in a study of CD8 T cells in Susac syndrome. Random hexamers were used to reverse transcribe the RNA input (roughly 0.5 to 1 ug). TCRdb reanalysed the immunoSEQ multiplex PCR reads using MiXCR and keeps one entry per CDR3 protein. The sample has over 100,000 distinct CDR3 sequences; nearly 96% are singletons. Sequenced sample: CD4+ T cells from PBMCs. These receptors originate from a human donor with Susac syndrome.

Only one count was recorded for this clonotype. The CDR3 sequence: CSGGQPQETQYF. CDR3 sequence (DNA): TGCAGCGGAGGACAGCCCCAAGAGACCCAGTACTTC. V usage is TRBV29-1 and J usage is TRBJ2-5, with a tentative D call TRBD1 (6 bases). Germline V lookup: CDR1 SQVTM, CDR2 ANQGSEA. The CDR3 sequence is 12 residues long. V lost 7 bases and J 1 base, leaving 10 bases between the germline ends.

The rearrangement joins TRBV6-5 to TRBJ2-1, with TRBD2 identical over 11 bases. This CDR3 is 17 amino acids long. V dropped 4 bases and J dropped 9; count of bases not matched to a gene: 14. From germline, CDR1 is MNHEY and CDR2 SVGAGI. The CDR3 nucleotides are TGTGCCAGCAGTTTAGGGAAAACTAGCGGGAGCGTCAGTGAGCAGTTCTTC. The encoded protein is CASSLGKTSGSVSEQFF.

The chain joins TRBV29-1 to TRBJ2-3, with D possibly TRBD2 on 6 matching bases. CDR1 and CDR2 from the germline V gene are SQVTM and ANQGSEA. The CDR3 runs to 16 residues. V dropped 0 bases and J dropped 4 bases, with 17 bases sitting between them. This CDR3 reads CSVEDPLAGRADTQYF. In DNA, the CDR3 is TGCAGCGTTGAAGATCCTCTGGCGGGACGGGCAGATACGCAGTATTTT.

V gene TRBV3-1 combines with J gene TRBJ2-2; D ambiguous. Germline CDR1 reads LGHDT; CDR2 reads YNNKEL (reference sequence). The CDR3 is 14 residues long. V lost 2 bases and J lost 4, with 8 bases in between. In DNA form, the CDR3 reads TGTGCCAGCAGCCAACGGGTGGGCACCGGGGAGCTGTTTTTT. It codes for CASSQRVGTGELFF. The full variable domain, with the rest looked up from reference TRBV3-1 and TRBJ2-2, is DTAVSQTPKYLVTQMGNDKSIKCEQNLGHDTMYWYKQDSKKFLKIMFSYNNKELIINETVPNRFSPKSPDKAHLNLHINSLELGDSAVYFCASSQRVGTGELFFGEGSRLTVL.

This CDR3 is CASSQDAGQGRYGYTF. For the CDR3, the DNA is TGCGCCAGCAGCCAAGATGCCGGACAGGGGCGCTATGGCTACACCTTC. The chain recombines TRBV4-3 with TRBJ1-2; 9 bases align to TRBD1. Per germline, CDR1 LGHNA and CDR2 YSLEER. Unmatched junction bases numbered 6, after V lost 0 bases and J lost 4 bases. The CDR3 extends over 16 amino acids.

The chain uses TRBV29-1 and TRBJ2-5, with a possible D match to TRBD2 (6 bases). The CDR3 loop spans 12 amino acids. V was trimmed by 7 bases and J by 4 bases, leaving 13 bases between them. Germline V gives CDR1 SQVTM, CDR2 ANQGSEA. CDR3 region: CSASEGRETQYF. CDR3 coding DNA: TGCAGCGCTTCGGAGGGTCGAGAGACCCAGTACTTC.

V is TRBV7-6 and J is TRBJ2-1; D not certain. Germline values: CDR1 SGHVS, CDR2 FNYEAQ. The CDR3 runs 14 residues. V lost 1 base and J 5 bases, leaving 9 bases between the germline ends. The CDR3 DNA sequence: TGTGCCAGCAGCTTAGTGGCCGGAAACAATGAGCAGTTCTTC. Amino acid sequence: CASSLVAGNNEQFF. The full variable domain, completed using reference TRBV7-6 and TRBJ2-1, is GAGVSQSPRYKVTKRGQDVALRCDPISGHVSLYWYRQALGQGPEFLTYFNYEAQQDKSGLPNDRFSAERPEGSISTLTIQRTEQRDSAMYRCASSLVAGNNEQFFGPGTRLTVL.

This chain joins TRBV12-3 or TRBV12-4 and TRBJ2-4; the match to TRBD1 covers 7 bases. The V segment lost 7 bases and the J segment 1 base; nucleotides outside the gene matches: 10. CDR3 length: 16 residues. CDR3 coding DNA: TGTGCCAGCATCCCTACAGGGGAAAAGGCCAAAAACATTCAGTACTTC. It is translated as CASIPTGEKAKNIQYF.

The rearrangement uses TRBV9 and TRBJ1-2; TRBD1 matches at 9 bases. The CDR3 loop spans 15 amino acids. Germline assignment: CDR1 SGDLS and CDR2 YYNGEE. Trimming at V came to 3 bases and at J to 4 bases, leaving 7 bases not matched to a gene. CDR3 loop: CASSAKEGQGYGYTF. The CDR3 nucleotides read TGTGCCAGCAGCGCAAAAGAGGGACAGGGCTATGGCTACACCTTC.

This chain joins TRBV20-1 and TRBJ2-1, with TRBD2 matching 7 bases. This CDR3 contains 17 residues. V lost 8 bases, J lost 0 bases, and 16 bases stayed unmatched. CDR1 DFQATT and CDR2 SNEGSKA come from the germline V gene (reference sequence). The CDR3 region is CSKPVVSGLSSYNEQFF. In DNA form, the CDR3 reads TGCAGTAAACCCGTAGTTAGCGGGCTTAGCTCCTACAATGAGCAGTTCTTC.

V gene TRBV12-3 or TRBV12-4 combines with J gene TRBJ2-5; D is unresolved. Trimming pared 4 bases from V and 3 bases from J, leaving 3 bases between. There are 11 residues in the CDR3. In nucleotides, the CDR3 is TGTGCCAGCAGTTATGAAGAGACCCAGTACTTC. Its translation is CASSYEETQYF.

This clonotype is a singleton in its sample. The CDR3 spells CAWNGHGGTGELFF. The DNA for the CDR3 is TGTGCCTGGAATGGTCACGGGGGCACCGGGGAGCTGTTTTTT. V usage is TRBV30 and J usage is TRBJ2-2, with D possibly TRBD2 on 6 matching bases. The germline gives CDR1 GTSNPN, CDR2 SVGIG (reference sequence). The V and J ends lost 4 bases and 4 bases respectively, with 13 bases between them. The CDR3 runs 14 residues.

V usage is TRBV29-1 and J usage is TRBJ1-1; 7 nucleotides align to TRBD1. Trimming removed 8 bases from V and 6 bases from J; junction bases left unmatched: 12. Germline loops: CDR1 SQVTM, CDR2 ANQGSEA. The CDR3 covers 13 residues. The CDR3, as DNA: TGCAGCCTGAGACAGGGATCCTACTCTGAAGCTTTCTTT. This translates into CSLRQGSYSEAFF. The variable domain in full, with the rest retrieved from reference TRBV29-1 and TRBJ1-1, is SAVISQKPSRDICQRGTSLTIQCQVDSQVTMMFWYRQQPGQSLTLIATANQGSEATYESGFVIDKFPISRPNLTFSTLTVSNMSPEDSSIYLCSLRQGSYSEAFFGQGTRLTVV.

J is TRBJ2-2 and V is TRBV24-1; TRBD2 agrees at 9 bases. The germline gives CDR1 KGHDR, CDR2 SFDVKD. This CDR3 has 16 residues. J gave up 0 bases and V 8 bases, and 6 bases lay outside the gene matches. The chain's CDR3 is CATMASGEANTGELFF. Written as DNA, the CDR3 is TGTGCCACCATGGCTAGCGGGGAGGCGAACACCGGGGAGCTGTTTTTT.

This clonotype was picked up one time. As DNA, the CDR3 is TGCAGTGCTAGAGATCTAAGTGACCAGCCCCAGCATTTT. It translates to CSARDLSDQPQHF. The J gene is TRBJ1-5, the V gene TRBV20-1; D remains ambiguous. The CDR3 contains 13 residues. Germline V lookup: CDR1 DFQATT, CDR2 SNEGSKA (reference sequence). V gave up 0 bases and J gave up 7 bases, with 10 bases separating them.